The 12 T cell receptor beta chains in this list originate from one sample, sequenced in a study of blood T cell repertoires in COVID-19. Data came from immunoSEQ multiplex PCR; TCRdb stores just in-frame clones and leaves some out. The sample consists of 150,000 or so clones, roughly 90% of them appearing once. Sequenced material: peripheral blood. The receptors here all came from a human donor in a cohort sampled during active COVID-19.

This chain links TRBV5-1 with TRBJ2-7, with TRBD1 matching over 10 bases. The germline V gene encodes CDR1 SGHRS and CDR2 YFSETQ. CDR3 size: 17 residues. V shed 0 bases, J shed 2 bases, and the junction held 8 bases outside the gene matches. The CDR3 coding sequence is TGCGCCAGCAGCTTGGAACCTTCCGGGACAGGGGCCTACGAGCAGTACTTC. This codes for CASSLEPSGTGAYEQYF.

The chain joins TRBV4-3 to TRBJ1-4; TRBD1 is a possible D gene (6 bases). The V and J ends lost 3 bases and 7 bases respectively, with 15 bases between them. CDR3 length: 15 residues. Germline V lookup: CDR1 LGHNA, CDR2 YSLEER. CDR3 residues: CASSHLQGLGEKLFF. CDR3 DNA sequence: TGCGCCAGCAGCCACTTACAGGGCTTGGGTGAAAAACTGTTTTTT.

The CDR3 DNA reads as TGTGCCAGCAGCCATATTGACAGGGATTACGGAGCTTTCTTT. Translating it yields CASSHIDRDYGAFF. The gene calls are TRBV6-5 and TRBJ1-1, with 7 bases matching TRBD1. Looked up from germline, CDR1 is MNHEY and CDR2 is SVGAGI. The CDR3 runs to 14 residues. V lost 6 bases to trimming and J lost 10 bases; unmatched junction nucleotides: 14.

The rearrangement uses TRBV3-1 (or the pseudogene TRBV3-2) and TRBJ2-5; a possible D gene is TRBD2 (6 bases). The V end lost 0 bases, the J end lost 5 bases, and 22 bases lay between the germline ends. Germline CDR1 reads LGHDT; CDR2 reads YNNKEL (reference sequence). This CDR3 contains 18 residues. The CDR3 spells CASSQDRGRRTNWETQYF. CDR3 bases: TGTGCCAGCAGCCAAGATCGAGGGCGGCGGACTAATTGGGAGACCCAGTACTTC.

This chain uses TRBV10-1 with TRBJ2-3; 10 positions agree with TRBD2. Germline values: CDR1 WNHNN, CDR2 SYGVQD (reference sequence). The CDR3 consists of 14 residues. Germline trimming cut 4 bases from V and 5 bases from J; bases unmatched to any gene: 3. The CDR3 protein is CASSGPSGGDTQYF. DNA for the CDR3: TGCGCCAGCAGTGGTCCTAGCGGGGGAGATACGCAGTATTTT.

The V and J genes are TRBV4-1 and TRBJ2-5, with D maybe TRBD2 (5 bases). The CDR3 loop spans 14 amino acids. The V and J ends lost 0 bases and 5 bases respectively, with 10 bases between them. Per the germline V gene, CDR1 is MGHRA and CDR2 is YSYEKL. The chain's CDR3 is CASSQDPLAETQYF. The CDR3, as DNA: TGCGCCAGCAGCCAAGACCCATTAGCGGAGACCCAGTACTTC.

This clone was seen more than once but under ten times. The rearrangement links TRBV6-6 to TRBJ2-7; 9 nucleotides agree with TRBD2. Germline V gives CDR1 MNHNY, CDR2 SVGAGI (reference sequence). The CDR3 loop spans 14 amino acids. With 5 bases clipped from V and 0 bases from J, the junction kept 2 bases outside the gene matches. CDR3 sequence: CASSRLAASYEQYF. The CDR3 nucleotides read TGTGCCAGCAGTAGACTAGCGGCCTCCTACGAGCAGTACTTC.

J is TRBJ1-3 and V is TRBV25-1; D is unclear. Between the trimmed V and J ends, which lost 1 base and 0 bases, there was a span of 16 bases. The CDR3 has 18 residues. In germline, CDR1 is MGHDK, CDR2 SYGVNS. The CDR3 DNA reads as TGTGCCAGCAGTGAATTTGGAGGGAGGGTTACCTCTGGAAACACCATATATTTT. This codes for CASSEFGGRVTSGNTIYF.

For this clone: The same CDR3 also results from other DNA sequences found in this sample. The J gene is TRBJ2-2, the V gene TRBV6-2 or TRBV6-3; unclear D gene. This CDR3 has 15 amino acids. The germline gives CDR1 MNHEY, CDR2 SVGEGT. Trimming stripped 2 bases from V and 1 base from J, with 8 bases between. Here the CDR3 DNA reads TGTGCCAGCAGTTACGGGCAGGTGAACACCGGGGAGCTGTTTTTT. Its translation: CASSYGQVNTGELFF.

This chain's CDR3 is CASSESSLNQPQHF. CDR3 sequence (DNA): TGCGCCAGCAGTGAGTCGAGTTTAAATCAGCCCCAGCATTTT. The chain links TRBV10-2 to TRBJ1-5, with D uncertain. With 0 bases removed from V and 4 bases from J, the gap between germline ends came to 7 bases. Germline V CDR1 and CDR2: WSHSY, SAAADI. This CDR3 has 14 residues.

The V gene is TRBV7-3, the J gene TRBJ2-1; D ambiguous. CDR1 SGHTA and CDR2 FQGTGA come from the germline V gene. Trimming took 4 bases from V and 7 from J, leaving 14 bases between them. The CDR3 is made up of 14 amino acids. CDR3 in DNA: TGTGCCAGCAGCTCCTCGACTGGAAGGAATGAGCAGTTCTTC. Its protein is CASSSSTGRNEQFF.

The CDR3 DNA reads TGCGCCAGCAGCTTGGTTATAGGGACAGGGGAGACCCAGTACTTC. The encoded protein is CASSLVIGTGETQYF. The chain uses TRBV5-1 and TRBJ2-5; 9 bases agree with TRBD1. The length of the CDR3 is 15 residues. V lost 0 bases and J lost 5; bases outside the gene matches: 5. The germline CDR1 and CDR2 sequences are SGHRS and YFSETQ.